A selection of T cell receptor beta chains follows, all from one sample in a study of blood T cell repertoires in COVID-19. Profiled with immunoSEQ multiplex PCR; TCRdb holds only in-frame clones, not every one. Found here are 100,000 to 150,000 clones, approximately 70% of them singletons; the top ten hold about 1.9%. Sample: peripheral blood. These receptors were collected from an older woman with acute or convalescent COVID-19. CDR3s include the opening cysteine and the closing phenylalanine or tryptophan. The D gene is left open where the match is weak. The listing skips clone size in some rows; elsewhere it reads once, few, many or a size class.

V gene	clone size	J gene	D gene	CDR3 DNA	CDR3 protein
TRBV27	-	TRBJ1-2	TRBD1	TGTGCCAGCAGTCCCCGGACAGGGCCTAACTATGGCTACACCTTC	CASSPRTGPNYGYTF
TRBV28	few	TRBJ2-7	TRBD2	TGTGCCAGCAGACCGACTAGCGGGAGCTCCTACGAGCAGTACTTC	CASRPTSGSSYEQYF
TRBV14	-	TRBJ2-5	TRBD2	TGTGCCAGCAGCCAAATCGTGTTTAGCGGGGGCGTCCAAGAGACCCAGTACTTC	CASSQIVFSGGVQETQYF
TRBV3-1/TRBV3-2	-	TRBJ1-2	-	TGTGCCAGCAGCCAAGAGAACAGCGGGGTCTATGGCTACACCTTC	CASSQENSGVYGYTF
TRBV6-2/TRBV6-3	-	TRBJ2-2	TRBD2	TGTGCCAGCAGTACTAACCGGGGGGCCGGGGAGCTGTTTTTT	CASSTNRGAGELFF
TRBV7-9	few	TRBJ1-1	-	TGTGCCAGCAGCTCCACAAACACTGAAGCTTTCTTT	CASSSTNTEAFF
TRBV5-6	once	TRBJ2-1	-	TGTGCCAGCAGCTTGGTTGGGGCTCCGACGAACAATGAGCAGTTCTTC	CASSLVGAPTNNEQFF
TRBV10-2	many	TRBJ2-3	TRBD2	TGCGCCAGCAGCTTCAGCGGGAGATCAGATACGCAGTATTTT	CASSFSGRSDTQYF
TRBV2	once	TRBJ2-1	-	TGTGCCAGCAGGCAGGGCTTAGAGGTGGATGAGCAGTTCTTC	CASRQGLEVDEQFF
TRBV5-1	-	TRBJ1-1	-	TGCGCCAGCAGCTCCGGGACACAGAACACTGAAGCTTTCTTT	CASSSGTQNTEAFF
TRBV5-1	-	TRBJ2-1	TRBD2	TGCGCCAGCAGCCCACTGACTAGCGGGGCTTACAATGAGCAGTTCTTC	CASSPLTSGAYNEQFF
TRBV21-1	-	TRBJ1-6	-	TGTGCCAGCAGCAAATGGTGGACACGACCTACCCCCTATAATTCACCCCTCCACTTT	CASSKWWTRPTPYNSPLHF
TRBV6-1	-	TRBJ2-1	TRBD2	TGTGCCAGCAGTGAAGGGACTAGCGGGGTGAATGAGCAGTTCTTC	CASSEGTSGVNEQFF
TRBV5-1	-	TRBJ2-3	TRBD2	TGCGCCAGCAACTACGGACTAGGGGGCACAGATACGCAGTATTTT	CASNYGLGGTDTQYF
TRBV13	-	TRBJ2-2	-	TGTGCCAGCAGCCGAGGAGCGGGGAACACCGGGGAGCTGTTTTTT	CASSRGAGNTGELFF
TRBV5-6	few	TRBJ1-3	-	TGTGCCAGCAGCTTCGCGGGGGCCGGAAACACCATATATTTT	CASSFAGAGNTIYF